This T cell receptor (beta chain) was profiled in a study of identical twins. In this sample, this clonotype turned up many times. TCRdb used MiXCR to reprocess the 5' RACE reads, holding one entry per CDR3 protein. The table shows around 340,000 distinct CDR3 sequences, with 9% occurring only once. The CDR3 is 11 amino acids. Trimming cost V 7 bases and J 9 bases, with 11 bases left between them. V is TRBV12-3 or TRBV12-4 and J is TRBJ2-3; no definite D call. The sequence was collected from a woman between 45 and 65 years old in good health. The sequenced sample consisted of naive T cells sorted from blood. The CDR3 protein is CASTRQGTQYF. For the CDR3, the DNA is TGTGCCAGCACCCGGCAAGGCACGCAGTATTTT.